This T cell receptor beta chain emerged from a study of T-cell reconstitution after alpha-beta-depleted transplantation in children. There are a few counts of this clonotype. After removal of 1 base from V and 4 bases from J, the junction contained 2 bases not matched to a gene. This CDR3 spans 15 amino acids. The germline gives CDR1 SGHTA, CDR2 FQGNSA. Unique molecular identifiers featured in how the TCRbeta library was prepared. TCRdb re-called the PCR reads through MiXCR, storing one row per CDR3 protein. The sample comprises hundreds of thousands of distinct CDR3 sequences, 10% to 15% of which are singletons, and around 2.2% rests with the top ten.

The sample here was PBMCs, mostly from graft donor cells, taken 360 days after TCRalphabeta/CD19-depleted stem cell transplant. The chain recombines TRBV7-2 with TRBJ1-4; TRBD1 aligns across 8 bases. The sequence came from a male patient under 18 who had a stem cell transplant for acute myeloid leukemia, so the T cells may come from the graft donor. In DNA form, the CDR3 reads TGTGCCAGCAGCTTAGGGACAGGGTTTAATGAAAAACTGTTTTTT. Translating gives CASSLGTGFNEKLFF.